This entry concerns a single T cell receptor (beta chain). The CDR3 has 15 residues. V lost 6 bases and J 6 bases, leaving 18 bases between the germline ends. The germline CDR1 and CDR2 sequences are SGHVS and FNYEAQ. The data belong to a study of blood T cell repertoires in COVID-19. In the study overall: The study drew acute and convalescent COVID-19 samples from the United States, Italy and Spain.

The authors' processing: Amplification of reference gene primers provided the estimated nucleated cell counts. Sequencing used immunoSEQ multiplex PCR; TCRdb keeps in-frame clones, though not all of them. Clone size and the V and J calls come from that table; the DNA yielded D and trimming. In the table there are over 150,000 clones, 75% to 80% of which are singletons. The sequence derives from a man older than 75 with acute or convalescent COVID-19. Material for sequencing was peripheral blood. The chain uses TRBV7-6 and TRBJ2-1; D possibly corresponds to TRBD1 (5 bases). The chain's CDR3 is CASRPTGLPTNEQFF. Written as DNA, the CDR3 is TGTGCCAGCAGACCTACAGGTCTCCCTACCAATGAGCAGTTCTTC.